The clone carrying this TCR beta chain was detected only a few times. Its target is unknown. V trimming: 0 bases; J trimming: 0 bases; junction bases outside the gene matches: 10. There are 18 residues in the CDR3. Germline V gene sequence: CDR1 SGHDN, CDR2 FVKESK. TCRdb fed the reads into MiXCR, producing one record per CDR3 protein. Among approximately 340,000 distinct CDR3 sequences listed, roughly 28% were seen once. These data originate in a study of T cell repertoires in cytomegalovirus infection. Study-wide results and caveats: Based on cumulative public TCR beta family frequency, carriers of CMV plus the relevant HLA were identified.

The sequenced sample was cultured PBMCs, obtained from culture after CMV antigen stimulation. The chain employs TRBV14 and TRBJ1-1, with 7 bases that match TRBD1. This clonotype was sampled from a human donor in good health (CMV status not recorded). Some clones in this sample may be carry-over from other donors' samples. Here the CDR3 reads CASSQEGPGGIMNTEAFF. The DNA for the CDR3 is TGTGCCAGCAGCCAAGAAGGGCCAGGGGGGATCATGAACACTGAAGCTTTCTTT.